A selection of T cell receptor beta chains follows, all from one sample in a study of long-term antiretroviral therapy in people with HIV. Data came from immunoSEQ multiplex PCR; TCRdb stores just in-frame clones and leaves some out. This table has under 30,000 clones, approximately 95% appearing once. The material sequenced was unsorted PBMCs, taken 5.3 years after starting antiretroviral therapy. These receptors came from a man aged 50 to 60 with HIV. Each CDR3 is given with its conserved first and last residue. D genes are given only for firm matches. Part of the rows lack a size; the others show once, few, many or a class for expanded clones.

v_call	j_call	clone_size	d_call	cdr3_nt	cdr3_aa
TRBV29-1	TRBJ2-4	once	TRBD1	TGCAGCGTTGCCCCGGACAGGGGCGACATTCAGTACTTC	CSVAPDRGDIQYF
TRBV19	TRBJ2-7	.	.	TGTGCCAGTAGTCCCACTGGCTCCTACGAGCAGTACTTC	CASSPTGSYEQYF
TRBV7-3	TRBJ2-7	.	.	TGTGCCAGCAGCTTATCCCCGGGGCCGACCTACGAGCAGTACTTC	CASSLSPGPTYEQYF
TRBV13	TRBJ2-7	.	TRBD1	TGTGCCAGCAGCCTGGACAGGGCCTACGAGCAGTACTTC	CASSLDRAYEQYF
TRBV6-6	TRBJ1-6	.	.	TGTGCCAGCAGGCGTGACAGGAATAATTCACCCCTCCACTTT	CASRRDRNNSPLHF
TRBV18	TRBJ2-6	once	TRBD1	TGTGCCAGCTCGGAGGGACAGGGGTTCTCTGGGGCCAACGTCCTGACTTTC	CASSEGQGFSGANVLTF
TRBV2	TRBJ1-5	.	.	TGTGCCAGCAGACTCGTTAGCAATCAGCCCCAGCATTTT	CASRLVSNQPQHF
TRBV28	TRBJ1-5	.	.	TGTGCCAGCAGTCTACAGGATCAGCCCCAGCATTTT	CASSLQDQPQHF
TRBV10-3	TRBJ2-7	once	TRBD1	TGTGCCATCAGTGAGGAGACAGGGGGTACCTACGAGCAGTACTTC	CAISEETGGTYEQYF
TRBV5-1	TRBJ1-1	.	.	TGCGCCAGCAGCTCAAGCTTGAACACTGAAGCTTTCTTT	CASSSSLNTEAFF
TRBV4-3	TRBJ2-4	.	.	TGCGCCAGCAGCCAAGGTACAAATGGACATTACATTCAGTACTTC	CASSQGTNGHYIQYF
TRBV6-5	TRBJ2-5	.	.	TGTGCCAGCAGTTTAGGGGAGAGGGAGACCCAGTACTTC	CASSLGERETQYF
TRBV2	TRBJ2-3	.	TRBD2	TGTGCCAGCGGGCCGGGACTAGGGTCAGATACGCAGTATTTT	CASGPGLGSDTQYF
TRBV9	TRBJ2-2	.	.	TGTGCCAGCAGCGTAGTTGCGGCAGGAGGAAGGGCCGGGGAGCTGTTTTTT	CASSVVAAGGRAGELFF
TRBV5-1	TRBJ2-1	.	.	TGCGCCAGCAGCTTGGGAGGCAGGGGAGAAAAGAATGAGCAGTTCTTC	CASSLGGRGEKNEQFF
TRBV11-2	TRBJ2-1	.	TRBD1	TGTGCCAGCAGCTTAGAATACGGGACAGGGGGCAATGAGCAGTTCTTC	CASSLEYGTGGNEQFF
TRBV23-1	TRBJ1-5	.	TRBD1	TGCGCCAGCAGTCAAATACAGGGGTACGACAATCAGCCCCAGCATTTT	CASSQIQGYDNQPQHF
TRBV10-3	TRBJ2-7	.	TRBD2	TGTGCCATCAGTGAACTACTAGCGCCCGAGCAGTACTTC	CAISELLAPEQYF
TRBV5-1	TRBJ1-6	.	TRBD1	TGCGCCAGCAGACCTCCGGGACAGGGGTTTTCACCCCTCCACTTT	CASRPPGQGFSPLHF
TRBV14	TRBJ1-4	.	.	TGTGCCAGCAGCCCTCGGACCCAAAGAGGTGAAAAACTGTTTTTT	CASSPRTQRGEKLFF
TRBV2	TRBJ2-1	.	TRBD1	TGTGCCAGCAGTGAAGTAAACCCGGGACAGTGGTTCTTC	CASSEVNPGQWFF
TRBV4-1	TRBJ2-1	.	.	TGCGCCAGCAGCCAAGATCGGGCTCTCTCCTACAATGAGCAGTTCTTC	CASSQDRALSYNEQFF
TRBV5-6	TRBJ1-3	.	.	TGTGCCAGCAGCTTGAGACGGGTCTCTGGAAACACCATATATTTT	CASSLRRVSGNTIYF
TRBV19	TRBJ2-3	.	TRBD1	TGTGCCAGTAGTAGAGGACAGGGGGCCACAGATACGCAGTATTTT	CASSRGQGATDTQYF
TRBV28	TRBJ2-1	.	.	TGTGCCAGCAGTTCCGTGGGTAATGAGCAGTTCTTC	CASSSVGNEQFF
TRBV5-1	TRBJ1-1	.	.	TGCGCCAGCAGCGCCCGTTTCGGGGCGGAGAACACTGAAGCTTTCTTT	CASSARFGAENTEAFF
TRBV9	TRBJ2-3	.	.	TGTGCCAGCAGCGTATCGGGCCGGAGGAGCACAGATACGCAGTATTTT	CASSVSGRRSTDTQYF
TRBV5-1	TRBJ1-2	.	.	TGCGCCAGTCCCAACTATGAGCATGGCTACACCTTC	CASPNYEHGYTF
TRBV27	TRBJ2-7	.	.	TGTGCCAGCAGTGCGCAGGGCCCCTACGAGCAGTACTTC	CASSAQGPYEQYF
TRBV7-2	TRBJ2-3	.	TRBD2	TGTGCCAGCAGCCAGGGACTAGCGGGGGGGCCGTATACGCAGTATTTT	CASSQGLAGGPYTQYF
TRBV7-2	TRBJ1-1	.	.	TGTGCCAGCAGCTTGTTCGAGTCTGAAGCTTTCTTT	CASSLFESEAFF
TRBV2	TRBJ2-2	.	.	TGTGCCAGCAGTGAAAACAGGGCCACCGGGGAGCTGTTTTTT	CASSENRATGELFF
TRBV12-5	TRBJ1-1	.	.	TGTGCTAGTGGTTTCATTCAAGGGGCAGTGAACACTGAAGCTTTCTTT	CASGFIQGAVNTEAFF
TRBV6-5	TRBJ1-5	.	.	TGTGCCAGCAGTTACGCGTGGATGGGGGGTCAGCCCCAGCATTTT	CASSYAWMGGQPQHF
TRBV4-3	TRBJ1-2	.	TRBD1	TGCGCCAGCAGCCAAGCCCAGACAGGGGAGGGGTATGGCTACACCTTC	CASSQAQTGEGYGYTF
TRBV5-1	TRBJ2-5	.	.	TGCGCCAGCAGCTTGGTCCGGGGGCCCGGGGAGACCCAGTACTTC	CASSLVRGPGETQYF
TRBV6-5	TRBJ1-2	once	.	TGTGCCAGCAGTACCGAGGGGTATGGCTACACCTTC	CASSTEGYGYTF
TRBV7-9	TRBJ1-3	.	.	TGTGCCAGCAGCGTATGGACAGAAAGAAACACCATATATTTT	CASSVWTERNTIYF
TRBV19	TRBJ2-4	.	.	TGTGCCAGTAGTATAAACAGGTTCAGTAGGATTCAGTACTTC	CASSINRFSRIQYF
TRBV6-5	TRBJ1-2	once	.	TGTGCCAGCAGGGCCGCAGGGAGGAGTGGCTACACCTTC	CASRAAGRSGYTF
TRBV7-3	TRBJ2-7	.	TRBD2	TGTGCCAGCAGCTTCGGGACTAACGAGCAGTACTTC	CASSFGTNEQYF
TRBV15	TRBJ2-3	.	TRBD1	TGTGCCACCAGCAGACAGACAGGGGCAACAGATACGCAGTATTTT	CATSRQTGATDTQYF
TRBV7-9	TRBJ2-7	.	TRBD1	TGTGCCAGCTCTTTGGGGACAGGGATCTACGAGCAGTACTTC	CASSLGTGIYEQYF
TRBV28	TRBJ2-2	.	.	TGTGCCAGCAGGGCCCAATCGAACACCGGGGAGCTGTTTTTT	CASRAQSNTGELFF
TRBV5-1	TRBJ1-4	.	.	TGCGCCAGCAGCGAGTCCGGGACCCCGGAAAAACTGTTTTTT	CASSESGTPEKLFF
TRBV30	TRBJ2-5	.	TRBD2	TGTGCCTGGAGTGTACGGCGGGGGGCTGGGGAGACCCAGTACTTC	CAWSVRRGAGETQYF
TRBV6-5	TRBJ1-3	.	.	TGTGCCAGCAATCGGGACAACTCTGGAAACACCATATATTTT	CASNRDNSGNTIYF
TRBV29-1	TRBJ2-7	.	TRBD1	TGCAGCGTTAAGACAGGGGGCCTTGGTGAGCAGTACTTC	CSVKTGGLGEQYF
TRBV19	TRBJ1-4	.	TRBD1	TGTGCCAGTAGCCTACTGACAGGGGAGAGGCAAAAACTGTTTTTT	CASSLLTGERQKLFF
TRBV6-1	TRBJ1-1	few	.	TGTGCCAGCAGACTTTTAAACAAAGCTTTCTTT	CASRLLNKAFF